Below are 10 T cell receptor beta chains sequenced from a single sample in a study of T cells expressing NK-cell markers. TCRdb reworked the 5' RACE reads into one entry per CDR3 protein, no DNA. Seen in this sample are 300,000 to 450,000 distinct CDR3 sequences; the ten most common clones hold 4% to 6.5%. The sequenced sample was blood T cells: a sorted CD56 or NKG2C T cell subset, CD4+ or CD8+ T cells, or bulk PBMC T cells (not recorded which). Receptor source: a man aged 18 to 69 in good health.

The chain has TRBV6-1 and TRBJ1-4; the D call of TRBD1 rests on TCRdb alone, since no DNA is present to check it. The CDR3 has 17 amino acids. Germline V gene lookup returns CDR1 MNHNS and CDR2 SASEGT. The CDR3 spells CASRFRDRASFNEKLFF.

This chain joins TRBV29-1 and TRBJ2-7; TCRdb's D call of TRBD1 is untestable without DNA. Germline V gene data show CDR1 as SQVTM and CDR2 as ANQGSEA. The CDR3 totals 15 residues. This CDR3 is CSVERPGAFSYEQYF.

This sequence joins TRBV2 and TRBJ1-2; checking the TCRdb D call of TRBD1 is not possible without DNA. CDR1 SNHLY and CDR2 FYNNEI come from the germline V gene. The CDR3 is 14 residues long. This chain's CDR3 is CASSAHRVAYGYTF.

The chain carries TRBV27 and TRBJ2-5; TCRdb picks TRBD1, but there is no DNA to check that call. The CDR3 has 15 amino acids. Germline V gives CDR1 MNHEY, CDR2 SMNVEV (reference sequence). The CDR3 is CASSSHRGSLETQYF.

The J gene is TRBJ2-3, the V gene TRBV19; TCRdb's D call of TRBD2 is untestable without DNA. CDR1 LNHDA and CDR2 SQIVND come from the germline V gene (reference sequence). This CDR3 has 14 residues. The CDR3 here is CASTFGAQRDTQYF.

This CDR3 reads CASSPGPGFWFSYEQYF. The chain uses TRBV7-9 and TRBJ2-7; TCRdb lists TRBD1, though no DNA is available to test this call. The CDR3 sequence is 17 residues long. The germline CDR1 and CDR2 sequences are SEHNR and FQNEAQ (reference sequence). Looking up the rest from reference TRBV7-9 and TRBJ2-7 gives the full variable domain: DTGVSQNPRHKITKRGQNVTFRCDPISEHNRLYWYRQTLGQGPEFLTYFQNEAQLEKSRLLSDRFSAERPKGSFSTLEIQRTEQGDSAMYLCASSPGPGFWFSYEQYFGPGTRLTVT.

The chain couples TRBV11-2 to TRBJ1-4. The CDR3 contains 15 residues. Germline CDR1 reads SGHAT; CDR2 reads FQNNGV. The CDR3: CASSFGTTTNEKLFF.

The gene calls are TRBV18 and TRBJ1-2; TCRdb calls TRBD1, which cannot be checked without DNA. Germline V gene sequence: CDR1 KGHSH, CDR2 LQKENI. The CDR3 runs to 15 residues. Here the CDR3 reads CASSPLPQGDQGYTF.

The V call is TRBV19, the J call TRBJ2-1; the D call of TRBD2 rests on TCRdb alone, since no DNA is present to check it. The CDR3 is 19 residues long. Germline V lookup: CDR1 LNHDA, CDR2 SQIVND (reference sequence). The CDR3 is CASSRPLVAGGAVANEQFF.

The chain carries TRBV20-1 and TRBJ1-1; TCRdb calls TRBD1, which cannot be checked without DNA. Germline CDR1 and CDR2: DFQATT and SNEGSKA (reference sequence). CDR3 length: 15 residues. CDR3 loop: CSASPRAIMNTEAFF.